The clone carrying this T cell receptor beta chain was seen a single time. As yet, its antigen is unknown. Treatment described: roughly ten-day PBMC culture with coronavirus spike peptide pools or control peptides (ViraFEST assay). Antigen-specific T cell expansion with peptide pools preceded TCR sequencing in the ViraFEST approach. CDR1 and CDR2 (germline): SGHRS, YFSETQ. J gave up 5 bases and V 5 bases, and 9 bases lay outside the gene matches. The CDR3 runs to 16 residues. This sample was included in a study of vaccination and CD4 T cells after COVID-19. Background on the study: Nasal swab PCR had detected SARS-CoV-2 in convalescent patients, ten or so mild and one severe. Two of the convalescents were Hispanic, and convalescents were six males and four females.

Cultured CD4+ T cell DNA underwent sequencing with the Oncomine TCR Beta short-read assay. TCRdb called the PCR reads again in MiXCR, with one record for every CDR3 protein. The sample holds under 20,000 distinct CDR3 sequences; more than 40% are singletons and the top ten take about 6%. The origin of this receptor is a human donor who had recovered from COVID-19. Material: CD4+ T cells from blood, cultured in vitro, obtained after SARS-CoV-2 vaccination. The chain has TRBV5-1 and TRBJ1-6, with 8 bases that match TRBD1. The CDR3 region has the DNA TGCGCCAGCAGTCAGACAGGGGTCAGGGATAATTCACCCCTCCACTTT. Translating gives CASSQTGVRDNSPLHF.